Listed below are T cell receptor beta chains from one sample, sequenced in a study of cytomegalovirus exposure and HLA in healthy donors. Generated by immunoSEQ multiplex PCR, the TCRdb table keeps only in-frame clones and is missing some. Found here are about 200,000 clones, approximately 70% of them singletons; the top ten hold 2.6%. Sequencing was carried out using PBMCs. All receptors derive from a man between 35 and 55 years old in good health and CMV-seropositive. The CDR3 runs from the conserved cysteine through the conserved F or W. Each record gives: CDR3 protein, V gene.

CDR3: CATDRGNTEAFF
V: TRBV6-1

CDR3: CASSWGQGGSYEQYF
V: TRBV6-5

CDR3: CASSLGFDGASSYNSPLHF
V: TRBV5-1

CDR3: CASTDIRGVNYGYTF
V: TRBV19

CDR3: CASSPGPDREPSEQYF
V: TRBV5-6

CDR3: CASSGQGLLNSPLHF
V: TRBV6-1

CDR3: CASSRGTGGNEQFF
V: TRBV6-5

CDR3: CASSLAQSDKYF
V: TRBV5-1

CDR3: CASSRGGQGADTQYF
V: TRBV11-2

CDR3: CASQGGDRDFYEQFF
V: TRBV10-3

CDR3: CASSPTGGYEQYF
V: TRBV11-3

CDR3: CASSQCRTGSNIQYF
V: TRBV23-1

CDR3: CASSFGQGQGYEQYF
V: TRBV5-1

CDR3: CARINQPQHF
V: TRBV6-7

CDR3: CSVEDLQAARGRFTYEQYF
V: TRBV29-1

CDR3: CASSLQTGNQPQHF
V: TRBV2

CDR3: CASGRDRGPYGYTF
V: TRBV28

CDR3: CASSSSAWEQFSPLHF
V: TRBV7-9

CDR3: CATSPGQGYEQYF
V: TRBV15

CDR3: CASSPGLAGGLETQYF
V: TRBV12-5

CDR3: CASSKRLARNTGELFF
V: TRBV21-1

CDR3: CASSSERGLRDNEQFF
V: TRBV7-9

CDR3: CASSPWGEEETQYF
V: TRBV7-3

CDR3: CASSKGQGAYYGYTF
V: TRBV7-9

CDR3: CASSPLRGAHETQYF
V: TRBV5-8

CDR3: CSVSNPAETDTQYF
V: TRBV29-1

CDR3: CASSWGQGSTNEKLFF
V: TRBV5-8

CDR3: CASSPSAGGANTGELFF
V: TRBV11-2

CDR3: CASSSTSGRGRGNQPQHF
V: TRBV19

CDR3: CASRTGSDTQYF
V: TRBV19

CDR3: CAISGASGGPAYEQYF
V: TRBV10-3

CDR3: CASSQGQGRTFF
V: TRBV14

CDR3: CASSPDPRGFEVF
V: TRBV9

CDR3: CASRGQIYWDTEAFF
V: TRBV19

CDR3: CASSLGAGAGQETQYF
V: TRBV7-9

CDR3: CASSSGRQYNSPLHF
V: TRBV11-2

CDR3: CASSIRTGSASYEQYF
V: TRBV19

CDR3: CASSPGQTHQPQHF
V: TRBV27

CDR3: CASSLGVAGSYEQYF
V: TRBV7-2

CDR3: CASSSLDRGYEQYF
V: TRBV9

CDR3: CASSTGQSKWEQYF
V: TRBV2

CDR3: CASSAGGIRTEAFF
V: TRBV9

CDR3: CASSYDPGEKLFF
V: TRBV5-1

CDR3: CASRDTGYQETQYF
V: TRBV6-1

CDR3: CASGFGRAGGFEQYF
V: TRBV12-5

CDR3: CASSQYPNSYEQYF
V: TRBV23-1

CDR3: CASSLSGGATSREQFF
V: TRBV5-1

CDR3: CASSRPGGQQPQHF
V: TRBV6-5

CDR3: CASSWGGVLRETQYF
V: TRBV7-2

CDR3: CASSRLDRLSGNTIYF
V: TRBV5-6

CDR3: CASSLDLRTSGGAELETQYF
V: TRBV11-2

CDR3: CASRGGSGGGNTEAFF
V: TRBV7-9

CDR3: CASSLGPSGGGETQYF
V: TRBV5-4

CDR3: CASSDRQGTDTQYF
V: TRBV9